This T cell receptor (beta chain) is drawn from a study of blood T cell repertoires in COVID-19. About the research overall: Whether acute or convalescent, the COVID-19 samples came from the United States, Italy and Spain. From T cells, B-cell-depleted T cells, or PBMCs came the material, which was cDNA or gDNA.

The CDR3 runs 15 residues. Germline V gene sequence: CDR1 SGHTA, CDR2 FQGNSA. V shed 3 bases, J shed 9 bases, and the junction held 9 bases outside the gene matches. Authors' data handling: The assay estimated nucleated cells by amplifying reference gene primers. Sequencing used immunoSEQ multiplex PCR; TCRdb keeps in-frame clones, though not all of them. The DNA gave D and trimming, while V, J and clone size come from that table. Of around 47,000 clones listed, more than 75% are singletons. Sequencing was carried out using peripheral blood. The chain combines TRBV7-2 with TRBJ2-1, with 9 bases fitting TRBD2. This sequence was found in a man in his fifties with active COVID-19. The CDR3 loop reads CASSLHGTSSGEQFF. The CDR3, as DNA: TGTGCCAGCAGCTTGCACGGGACTAGCAGTGGTGAGCAGTTCTTC.